This is a list of T cell receptor beta chains from one sample in a study of breast tumors, draining lymph nodes, adjacent tissues. A single record per CDR3 protein comes from TCRdb applying MiXCR to the multiplex PCR reads. The sample records about 200,000 distinct CDR3 sequences, about 32% being singletons. The source material was axillary lymph node tissue. These receptors all come from a female donor with breast cancer. Some clones in this sample may be carry-over from other donors' samples. CDR3s include the opening cysteine and the closing phenylalanine or tryptophan. The D gene is left open where the match is weak. Only some rows state a clone size, as once, few, many or a class for expanded clones.

d_gene,abundance,v_gene,j_gene,CDR3nt,CDR3aa
TRBD2,many,TRBV20-1,TRBJ2-3,TGCAGTGCTAGTGGGACTAGCGGGGACACAGATACGCAGTATTTT,CSASGTSGDTDTQYF
TRBD2,once,TRBV5-6,TRBJ2-1,TGTGCCAGCAGCCGTAGACTAGCGGGACAGGGAAGCTCCTACAATGAGCAGTTCTTC,CASSRRLAGQGSSYNEQFF
TRBD2,.,TRBV9,TRBJ2-1,TGTGCCAGCAGCCGGGCAGGGACTAGCGGGTACCCACCCCCGGAGTTCTTC,CASSRAGTSGYPPPEFF
.,many,TRBV19,TRBJ2-2,TGTGCCAGTAGTATAACTAGGATCAACACCGGGGAGCTGTTTTTT,CASSITRINTGELFF
.,many,TRBV29-1,TRBJ1-2,TGCAGCGCAGGGGCAGGGGCTTACGGGGACACCTTC,CSAGAGAYGDTF
TRBD1,many,TRBV27,TRBJ1-2,TGTGCCAGCACCAAGACAGGGGGCAGTGGCTACACCTTC,CASTKTGGSGYTF
TRBD1,many,TRBV2,TRBJ2-5,TGTGCCAGCAATCCCCAGGGGGCGGGGGAGACCCAGTACTTC,CASNPQGAGETQYF
TRBD1,many,TRBV30,TRBJ1-4,TGTGCCTGGAGCAAGGGCGGGACAGGGGAAGAAAAACTGTTTTTT,CAWSKGGTGEEKLFF
TRBD2,many,TRBV5-6,TRBJ2-6,TGTGCCAGCCTGGAGGGCGGGAGGGACACTGGGGCCAACGTCCTGACTTTC,CASLEGGRDTGANVLTF
TRBD1,many,TRBV5-5,TRBJ2-2,TGTGCCAGCAGCTGGAGGACAGGGAGTGGCACCGGGGAGCTGTTTTTT,CASSWRTGSGTGELFF
TRBD1,.,TRBV7-9,TRBJ1-4,TGTGCCAGCAGCTTATCTTCCGGGACAGCTAATGAAAAACTGTTTTTT,CASSLSSGTANEKLFF
.,few,TRBV7-9,TRBJ1-1,TGTGCCAGCGGGAGGTCGTGGGGTGGAGTGAACACTGAAGCTTTCTTT,CASGRSWGGVNTEAFF
TRBD2,many,TRBV20-1,TRBJ2-5,TGCAGTGCACGCGAGCGGGAGGGCGTAGGAGAGACCCAGTACTTC,CSAREREGVGETQYF
.,many,TRBV5-1,TRBJ1-2,TGCGCCAGCAGCTTCAGAGGGAGTAGCTATGGCTACACCTTC,CASSFRGSSYGYTF
TRBD1,many,TRBV12-3/TRBV12-4,TRBJ1-2,TGTGCCAGCAGTTTACAGGACAGGGGTTATGGCTACACCTTC,CASSLQDRGYGYTF
.,many,TRBV6-1,TRBJ2-7,TGTGCCAGCAGTGGTGGGGGGACCTCCTACGAGCAGTACTTC,CASSGGGTSYEQYF
.,.,TRBV7-2,TRBJ2-2,TGTGCCAGCAGCTTAGCGCCCGGGGAGCTGTTTTTT,CASSLAPGELFF
TRBD1,.,TRBV13,TRBJ1-6,TGTGCCAGCAGCTTAGGGGGACAGGCAAGCTCCTATAATTCACCCCTCCACTTT,CASSLGGQASSYNSPLHF
.,.,TRBV20-1,TRBJ2-7,TGTAGTGCTAGAGGCGGGACCCGTGAGGACACCTACGAGCAGTACTTC,CSARGGTREDTYEQYF
.,.,TRBV7-8,TRBJ2-1,TGTGCCAGCAGCGGGGTTTCCTACAATGAGCAGTTCTTC,CASSGVSYNEQFF
.,many,TRBV14,TRBJ2-5,TGTGCCAGCAGCCCGCTGAGTGACGGGGAGACCCAGTCCTTC,CASSPLSDGETQSF
TRBD2,.,TRBV25-1,TRBJ2-1,TGTGCCAGCAGTGCTAGGGTAGCGGGGGGCCCCTCCTACAATGAGCAGTTCTTC,CASSARVAGGPSYNEQFF
.,.,TRBV6-2/TRBV6-3,TRBJ1-3,TGTGCCAGCAGCAGAGGGAGTCTCGGAAACACCATATATTTT,CASSRGSLGNTIYF
TRBD1,.,TRBV3-1,TRBJ1-6,TGTGCCGGCAGCCAGGGGACAGGGACGGATACTTCACCCCTCCACTTT,CAGSQGTGTDTSPLHF
TRBD1,.,TRBV19,TRBJ1-6,TGTGCCAGTAGGTTCCACAGGGGACAGGCCCCAAATTCACCCCTCCACTTT,CASRFHRGQAPNSPLHF
.,many,TRBV4-3,TRBJ2-2,TGCGCCAGCAGCCTACAGGGTAGTGTGATCGGGGAGCTGTTTTTT,CASSLQGSVIGELFF
.,many,TRBV11-2,TRBJ1-2,TGTGCCAGCAGCTTACTTACAGGGCCCCCTAACTATGGCTACACCTTC,CASSLLTGPPNYGYTF
.,many,TRBV7-2,TRBJ1-2,TGTGCCAGCAGCTTCGGAAGAGGGGCCGAAGCTAACTATGGCTACACCTTC,CASSFGRGAEANYGYTF
TRBD2,many,TRBV9,TRBJ2-7,TGTGCCAGCAGCGTCGGAAGGACTAGCGGGTACGAGCAGTACTTC,CASSVGRTSGYEQYF
.,many,TRBV12-3/TRBV12-4,TRBJ1-2,TGTGCCAGCACACTAGACGGGGTGAGTGGCTACACCTTC,CASTLDGVSGYTF
.,.,TRBV20-1,TRBJ2-3,TGCAGTGCTAGAAACCCCGTTACGCCACAGTATTTT,CSARNPVTPQYF
TRBD2,many,TRBV3-1,TRBJ2-1,TGTGCCAGCAGCCAAGCAGCGGGGGGGGGTAATGAGCAGTTCTTC,CASSQAAGGGNEQFF
.,.,TRBV30,TRBJ1-2,TGTGCCTGGGCCCGGTTACGGGGCCCCCTTAACTATGGCTACACCTTC,CAWARLRGPLNYGYTF
TRBD2,many,TRBV5-1,TRBJ2-1,TGCGCCAGCAGCTTCGGGGGGGGCTTAAATGAGCAGTTCTTC,CASSFGGGLNEQFF
.,.,TRBV3-1,TRBJ2-2,TGTGCCAGCAGCCAGGACAGCGGGGAGCTGTTTTTT,CASSQDSGELFF
.,many,TRBV7-8,TRBJ2-1,TGTGCCAGCAGCCCGCGCTCAGGGATGGGCGGTGAGCAGTTCTTC,CASSPRSGMGGEQFF
TRBD1,many,TRBV13,TRBJ2-7,TGTGCCAGCAGATCAACCGGGACAGGACCCTCCTACGAGCAGTACTTC,CASRSTGTGPSYEQYF
TRBD1,many,TRBV24-1,TRBJ2-5,TGTGCCACCAGTGACTACAGGGGCGGAGAGACCCAGTACTTC,CATSDYRGGETQYF
TRBD1,.,TRBV19,TRBJ1-4,TGTGCCAGTAGGTTCGGACAGGGAAATGAAAAACTGTTTTTT,CASRFGQGNEKLFF
TRBD1,.,TRBV6-4,TRBJ1-4,TGTGCCAGCAGTGAACGAGACAGGGGCGAAAAACTGTTTTTT,CASSERDRGEKLFF
.,few,TRBV28,TRBJ2-7,TGTGCCAGCAGTGAAACTAGAAACGAGCAGTACTTC,CASSETRNEQYF
.,many,TRBV29-1,TRBJ2-3,TGCAGCCTCTCCCTACAGGGAGTCACAGATACGCAGTATTTT,CSLSLQGVTDTQYF
.,few,TRBV20-1,TRBJ1-2,TGCAGTGCTAGGATACCGGACTATGGCTCCACCTTC,CSARIPDYGSTF
.,many,TRBV10-3,TRBJ1-6,TGTGCCATCAGTGACGGCAGGGGCAATTCACCCCTCCACTTT,CAISDGRGNSPLHF
.,.,TRBV5-6,TRBJ1-1,TGTGCCAGCAGCTCTTGGGGGGGTTGGGTGAACACTGAAGCTTTCTTT,CASSSWGGWVNTEAFF
TRBD1,many,TRBV5-1,TRBJ1-1,TGCGCCAGCAGCCCAGGGACAGGGAACACTGAAGCTTTCTTT,CASSPGTGNTEAFF
TRBD1,many,TRBV19,TRBJ1-3,TGTGCCAGTACTCCGGACAGGGCAACCGGAAACACCATATATTTT,CASTPDRATGNTIYF
TRBD2,many,TRBV4-2,TRBJ2-7,TGTGCCAGCAGCCATCGAAGCGGGGTAGGCTACGAGCAGTACTTC,CASSHRSGVGYEQYF
.,many,TRBV6-1,TRBJ2-5,TGTGCCAGCAGTGACGTGAGGACCCAGTACTTC,CASSDVRTQYF
.,.,TRBV20-1,TRBJ1-6,.,CSAGVRVEQYFGPDNNSPLHF
TRBD2,many,TRBV4-1,TRBJ2-1,TGCGCCAGCGGACGGACTAGCGGGGGGGCCGTCGATGAGCAGTTCTTC,CASGRTSGGAVDEQFF
.,many,TRBV29-1,TRBJ2-5,TGCAGCGTGGTAGATCCGTACCAAGAGACCCAGTACTTC,CSVVDPYQETQYF
TRBD2,many,TRBV30,TRBJ2-7,TGTGCCTGGAGTGTACTAGCGGGGGAGCAGTACTTC,CAWSVLAGEQYF
.,few,TRBV6-2/TRBV6-3,TRBJ2-2,TGTGCCAGCAGTCACTCGATAGGGGCCACCGGGGAGCTGTTTTTT,CASSHSIGATGELFF
TRBD1,many,TRBV13,TRBJ2-3,TGTGCCAGCAGCCCGACAGGGGGTACGCAGTATTTT,CASSPTGGTQYF
.,many,TRBV18,TRBJ1-4,TGTGCCAGCTCACCACCCGGGGCAGGGCCTGAAAAACTGTTTTTT,CASSPPGAGPEKLFF
TRBD2,many,TRBV4-3,TRBJ2-7,TGCGCCAGCAGCCCAGGGACTAGCGGAACCTACGAGCAGTACTTC,CASSPGTSGTYEQYF
.,many,TRBV5-1,TRBJ2-6,TGCGCCAGCAGCTTAGTTCCCTCTGGGGCCAACGTCCTGACTTTC,CASSLVPSGANVLTF
TRBD2,many,TRBV4-1,TRBJ2-5,TGCGCCAGCAGCCAAGCTGGAGGACTAGCGGGCTCGGAGACCCAGTACTTC,CASSQAGGLAGSETQYF
TRBD1,.,TRBV5-5,TRBJ2-2,TGTGCCAGCAGCAACAGACAGGGCTGTGCGAACACCGGGGAGCTGTTTTTT,CASSNRQGCANTGELFF